These 15 T cell receptor beta chains came from one sample sequenced in a study of Ad26.COV2.S vaccination and SARS-CoV-2 variants. Libraries were prepared by immunoSEQ multiplex PCR; TCRdb keeps only in-frame clonotypes and omits some of them. The sample shows around 450,000 clones, approximately 90% of them seen only once. Noted treatment: 15 to 20 received Ad26.COV2.S at low or high dose, single or two shots; roughly 5 received placebo; per-sample allocation not given. Each sample was drawn 63 days after the first injection (of vaccine or placebo). The specimen was peripheral blood, collected in a trial of Ad26.COV2.S vaccine versus placebo. All receptors derive from a person aged 18-65 years who received the Ad26.COV2.S COVID-19 vaccine or a placebo.

The chain uses TRBV3-1 (or the pseudogene TRBV3-2) and TRBJ1-1; a weak D match, TRBD1 (6 bases). This CDR3 is 15 amino acids long. Trimming stripped 4 bases from V and 4 bases from J, with 16 bases between. Germline V CDR1 and CDR2: LGHDT, YNNKEL (reference sequence). CDR3 residues: CASSPRGQTRTEAFF. The CDR3 DNA follows: TGTGCCAGCAGCCCCCGAGGACAGACCCGCACTGAAGCTTTCTTT.

This clone was recorded only once. CDR3 amino acids: CASSYASGGVTDTQYF. Written as DNA, the CDR3 is TGTGCCAGCAGTTATGCTAGCGGGGGGGTAACAGATACGCAGTATTTT. V is TRBV6-2 or TRBV6-3 and J is TRBJ2-3, with 12 bases aligning to TRBD2. The CDR3 has 16 residues. The germline V gene encodes CDR1 MNHEY and CDR2 SVGEGT. V lost 3 bases and J lost 3; bases outside the gene matches: 4.

J is TRBJ2-5 and V is TRBV14; TRBD2 matches at 7 bases. V dropped 1 base and J dropped 5; count of bases not matched to a gene: 7. CDR1 is SGHDN and CDR2 is FVKESK in the germline V gene. The CDR3 covers 15 residues. Written as DNA, the CDR3 is TGTGCCAGCAGCCAAGGACTAGCAGTTGACGAGACCCAGTACTTC. It yields the protein CASSQGLAVDETQYF.

This clone was observed a few times. This chain uses TRBV6-5 with TRBJ1-2; D gene ambiguous. Germline lookup yields CDR1 MNHEY and CDR2 SVGAGI. CDR3 size: 15 residues. V was shortened by 3 bases and J by 4 bases, with 15 bases between the two germline ends. The CDR3 bases are TGTGCCAGCAGTTATATGCGGTCCCCCGTCTATGGCTACACCTTC. It specifies CASSYMRSPVYGYTF.

This clone was picked up a small number of times. This sequence joins TRBV4-2 and TRBJ2-7; D unclear. The germline CDR1 and CDR2 sequences are LGHNA and YNFKEQ. V lost 3 bases, J lost 2 bases, and 11 bases lay in between. CDR3 size: 14 residues. The CDR3, as DNA: TGTGCCAGCAGCCAGTGGGCAAACGCCTACGAGCAGTACTTC. Translated, it gives CASSQWANAYEQYF.

This chain links TRBV19 with TRBJ1-5; 8 bases are shared with TRBD1. CDR1 and CDR2 (germline): LNHDA, SQIVND (reference sequence). The CDR3 consists of 16 residues. V lost 5 bases and J lost 11; bases outside the gene matches: 17. DNA of the CDR3: TGTGCCAGTAGTCTATTAGGGACAGGCGAGATGGGAGCCCAGCATTTT. It translates to CASSLLGTGEMGAQHF.

V is TRBV10-3 and J is TRBJ2-1, with D perhaps assigned TRBD1 or TRBD2 (5 bases each). The V gene lost 8 bases and the J gene lost 3 bases, with 11 bases spanning the gap. The CDR3 runs 13 residues. Germline lookup yields CDR1 ENHRY and CDR2 SYGVKD. The CDR3 bases are TGTGCCATCTTAAGGGACCACTACAATGAGCAGTTCTTC. Protein: CAILRDHYNEQFF.

This rearrangement joins TRBV5-4 to TRBJ2-5; TRBD1 aligns across 10 bases. V gave up 0 bases and J gave up 2 bases; unmatched junction bases: 7. The CDR3 is 17 amino acids. Looked up from germline, CDR1 is SGHNT and CDR2 is YYREEE (reference sequence). CDR3 nucleotides: TGTGCCAGCAGCTTGGAGCGAGGGACAGGGGTTCAAGAGACCCAGTACTTC. It yields the protein CASSLERGTGVQETQYF.

The chain joins TRBV28 to TRBJ2-2; D remains unclear. CDR1 MDHEN and CDR2 SYDVKM come from the germline V gene. Between the trimmed V and J ends, which lost 3 bases and 7 bases, there was a span of 6 bases. This CDR3 region has 12 residues. The CDR3 here is CASSFPLGELFF. CDR3 nucleotide sequence: TGTGCCAGCAGTTTTCCCCTCGGGGAGCTGTTTTTT.

V usage is TRBV30 and J usage is TRBJ2-7; D may be TRBD2 (5 bases). The V end was cut by 2 bases, the J end by 3 bases, with 11 bases between. Germline V gives CDR1 GTSNPN, CDR2 SVGIG (reference sequence). This CDR3 is built from 13 residues. CDR3 coding DNA: TGTGCCTGGAGTAACGGACTCGGCTACGAGCAGTACTTC. Translating it yields CAWSNGLGYEQYF.

In its sample, this clone was seen a few times. This sequence joins TRBV30 and TRBJ1-6; tentatively, D is TRBD1 (5 bases). The V and J ends lost 3 bases and 8 bases respectively, with 14 bases between them. The germline CDR1 and CDR2 sequences are GTSNPN and SVGIG (reference sequence). This CDR3 is 14 amino acids long. The CDR3 nucleotides are TGTGCCTGGAGCCGGGACTTTCGCGATTCACCCCTCCACTTT. Translation gives CAWSRDFRDSPLHF.

This chain connects TRBV28 to TRBJ2-7, with a possible D match to TRBD2 (7 bases). Trimming took off 7 bases at V and 3 bases at J, with 19 bases between the two ends. In germline, CDR1 is MDHEN, CDR2 SYDVKM. The CDR3 contains 15 residues. CDR3 nucleotide sequence: TGTGCCAGCACCTTGGGTGGGGGGGCCTTCTACGAGCAGTACTTC. Translating it yields CASTLGGGAFYEQYF.

V and J are TRBV15 and TRBJ2-7; D is perhaps TRBD1 or TRBD2 (5 bases each). V was clipped by 6 bases and J by 2 bases, with 11 bases between them. Germline-derived CDR1 and CDR2 are LNHNV and YYDKDF (reference sequence). This CDR3 has 13 residues. CDR3 amino acids: CATSPGRAYEQYF. The CDR3, as DNA: TGTGCCACCAGTCCGGGACGGGCCTACGAGCAGTACTTC.

This chain uses TRBV4-2 with TRBJ2-1, with D possibly matching TRBD2 (5 bases). Trimming removed 0 bases from V and 0 bases from J, with 9 bases in between. The CDR3 length is 16 residues. Germline V gives CDR1 LGHNA, CDR2 YNFKEQ. The CDR3 nucleotides read TGTGCCAGCAGCCAAGATACGGGGAGCTCCTACAATGAGCAGTTCTTC. Translation: CASSQDTGSSYNEQFF.

This clone was seen once. In nucleotides, the CDR3 is TGTGCCAGCAGCAAAGTGTCCAGGGCGGGTGACTATGGCTACACCTTC. The encoded protein is CASSKVSRAGDYGYTF. This chain links TRBV21-1 with TRBJ1-2. TRBV21-1 is reported as a pseudogene. This CDR3 is 16 amino acids long.